Listed here are 15 T cell receptor beta chains from one sample, sequenced in a study of CD8 T cells in Susac syndrome. After extraction with the RNeasy kit, 0.5 to 1 ug of the RNA was reverse transcribed using random hexamers. MiXCR was run by TCRdb on the immunoSEQ multiplex PCR reads, yielding one entry per CDR3 protein. The sample carries under 85,000 distinct CDR3 sequences, 94% recorded once. The source material was CD8+ T cells from PBMCs. All receptors come from a human donor with Susac syndrome.

The V and J genes are TRBV6-1 and TRBJ2-3; TRBD2 matches 8 bases. CDR1 is MNHNS, CDR2 SASEGT, per germline. Trimming took 1 base from V and 6 from J; bases not matched to a gene: 3. The CDR3 contains 14 residues. CDR3 in amino acids: CASSEGLASDTQYF. The CDR3 DNA follows: TGTGCCAGCAGTGAAGGACTAGCGAGCGATACGCAGTATTTT.

The chain uses TRBV9 and TRBJ1-1, with TRBD1 matching over 7 bases. Germline V gene data show CDR1 as SGDLS and CDR2 as YYNGEE. There are 18 residues in the CDR3. V gave up 0 bases and J gave up 4 bases; unmatched junction bases: 15. The CDR3 DNA is TGTGCCAGCAGCGTAGGTGGGACAGCTTACGACAGAGGCACTGAAGCTTTCTTT. It encodes CASSVGGTAYDRGTEAFF.

The genes are TRBV29-1 and TRBJ2-7, with TRBD2 identical over 10 bases. The germline V gene encodes CDR1 SQVTM and CDR2 ANQGSEA. J lost 0 bases, V lost 3 bases, and 2 bases had no gene match. This CDR3 has 14 amino acids. In nucleotides, the CDR3 is TGCAGCGTTGAGGGGACTAGCGACTCCTACGAGCAGTACTTC. It codes for CSVEGTSDSYEQYF.

The rearrangement joins TRBV2 to TRBJ1-3, with D perhaps matching TRBD1 (5 bases). V was shortened by 8 bases and J by 0 bases, with 17 bases between the two germline ends. CDR3 length equals 16 residues. In germline, CDR1 is SNHLY, CDR2 FYNNEI. The CDR3 coding sequence is TGTGCCAGCGTACCCGACACTGACAGCTCTGGAAACACCATATATTTT. Encoded protein: CASVPDTDSSGNTIYF.

The chain uses TRBV20-1 and TRBJ2-7; TRBD1 matches at 10 bases. The V segment lost 6 bases and the J segment 3 bases; nucleotides outside the gene matches: 11. This CDR3 spans 15 amino acids. CDR1 and CDR2 from the germline V gene are DFQATT and SNEGSKA (reference sequence). CDR3 sequence: CSAITGTGAGYEQYF. For the CDR3, the DNA is TGCAGTGCAATTACCGGGACAGGGGCAGGCTACGAGCAGTACTTC.

The chain uses TRBV7-9 and TRBJ2-7; D not resolved. With 3 bases removed from V and 2 bases from J, the gap between germline ends came to 8 bases. The CDR3 is made up of 13 amino acids. Germline CDR1 reads SEHNR; CDR2 reads FQNEAQ (reference sequence). The CDR3 nucleotides are TGTGCCAGCAGCTTTTCAGTCACCTACGAGCAGTACTTC. Its protein is CASSFSVTYEQYF.

A few counts support this clonotype. CDR3 DNA sequence: TGTGCCAGCAGTTACGGGCAGGGGAGGTCACCCCTCCACTTT. Amino acid sequence: CASSYGQGRSPLHF. The chain joins TRBV6-5 to TRBJ1-6; maybe TRBD1 (6 bases). The CDR3 spans 14 residues. Looked up from germline, CDR1 is MNHEY and CDR2 is SVGAGI. Trimming stripped 2 bases from V and 10 bases from J, with 12 bases between.

The genes are TRBV9 and TRBJ2-3; D call uncertain. Germline lookup yields CDR1 SGDLS and CDR2 YYNGEE. V was trimmed by 4 bases and J by 2 bases, leaving 14 bases between them. CDR3 length: 15 residues. In nucleotides, the CDR3 is TGTGCCAGCAGCCCCGGGCCCGGATACACAGATACGCAGTATTTT. It specifies CASSPGPGYTDTQYF.

V gene TRBV11-2 combines with J gene TRBJ2-5; 7 nucleotides line up with TRBD1. Germline CDR1 and CDR2: SGHAT and FQNNGV. Germline trimming cut 0 bases from V and 1 base from J; bases unmatched to any gene: 14. The CDR3 contains 19 residues. CDR3 nucleotides: TGTGCCAGCAGCTTAGAGACGAGGTGGGACAGATTCCTCCAAGAGACCCAGTACTTC. It encodes CASSLETRWDRFLQETQYF. The full variable domain, in which reference TRBV11-2 and TRBJ2-5 provide the parts outside the CDR3, is EAGVAQSPRYKIIEKRQSVAFWCNPISGHATLYWYQQILGQGPKLLIQFQNNGVVDDSQLPKDRFSAERLKGVDSTLKIQPAKLEDSAVYLCASSLETRWDRFLQETQYFGPGTRLLVL.

This chain uses TRBV7-9 with TRBJ2-3; D perhaps matches TRBD2 (6 bases). This CDR3 is built from 18 residues. Trimming cost V 5 bases and J 6 bases, with 27 bases left between them. The germline gives CDR1 SEHNR, CDR2 FQNEAQ (reference sequence). CDR3 nucleotides: TGTGCCAGCAGCGCCGAAATAGCGGACCTAGCGACCCACGATACGCAGTATTTT. Residues: CASSAEIADLATHDTQYF.

V is TRBV9 and J is TRBJ2-7, with D possibly being TRBD1 (6 bases). V lost 4 bases to trimming and J lost 0 bases, with 11 bases between them. Germline CDR1 and CDR2: SGDLS and YYNGEE. The CDR3 is made up of 14 amino acids. CDR3 DNA sequence: TGTGCCAGCAGCCTGGGGGCAGACTCCTACGAGCAGTACTTC. Translated: CASSLGADSYEQYF.

This clonotype was observed a handful of times. The chain joins TRBV4-3 to TRBJ2-7; tentatively, D is TRBD2 (5 bases). Germline V gene data show CDR1 as LGHNA and CDR2 as YSLEER. The V gene lost 0 bases and the J gene lost 0 bases, with 12 bases spanning the gap. There are 16 residues in the CDR3. The CDR3 reads CASSQDIAPVSYEQYF. The CDR3 coding sequence is TGCGCCAGCAGCCAAGATATAGCGCCGGTCTCCTACGAGCAGTACTTC.

The CDR3 is CAWTTGPSEAFF. CDR3 sequence (DNA): TGTGCCTGGACCACAGGGCCCTCTGAAGCTTTCTTT. V and J are TRBV30 and TRBJ1-1, with a weak D call TRBD1 (6 bases). CDR1 and CDR2 from the germline V gene are GTSNPN and SVGIG (reference sequence). This CDR3 is built from 12 residues. Trimming removed 4 bases from V and 6 bases from J, with 12 bases in between.

The rearrangement joins TRBV7-9 to TRBJ2-1; D uncertain. The CDR3 is 12 residues long. Trimming stripped 1 base from V and 10 bases from J, with 8 bases between. CDR1 and CDR2 (germline): SEHNR, FQNEAQ (reference sequence). The DNA of the CDR3 is TGTGCCAGCAGCTTAGTTAACGCCGAGCAGTTCTTC. Its protein product is CASSLVNAEQFF.

V and J are TRBV19 and TRBJ2-3; D might be TRBD1 (5 bases). V gave up 7 bases and J gave up 6 bases, with 23 bases separating them. CDR1 and CDR2 (germline): LNHDA, SQIVND (reference sequence). This CDR3 is 16 amino acids long. The CDR3 protein is CASTPSRDSSFDTQYF. CDR3 DNA sequence: TGTGCCAGTACCCCCAGCCGTGACAGCTCATTTGATACGCAGTATTTT. Full variable domain (missing parts from reference TRBV19 and TRBJ2-3): DGGITQSPKYLFRKEGQNVTLSCEQNLNHDAMYWYRQDPGQGLRLIYYSQIVNDFQKGDIAEGYSVSREKKESFPLTVTSAQKNPTAFYLCASTPSRDSSFDTQYFGPGTRLTVL.